Listed below are T cell receptor beta chains from one sample, sequenced in a study of ipilimumab plus nivolumab after autologous stem cell transplantation. Profiling relied on immunoSEQ multiplex PCR, and the TCRdb table lists in-frame clones only, not all of them. The sample has some 87,000 clones, around 80% seen once. The source was PBMCs, collected in a trial of ipilimumab plus nivolumab as post-transplant consolidation. These receptors were collected from a male donor with diffuse large B-cell lymphoma. The CDR3 runs from the conserved cysteine through the conserved F or W. The D gene is left open where the match is weak. Clone size, where shown, is once, few, many, or a class for clones that have expanded.

D gene	V gene	J gene	clone size	CDR3 DNA	CDR3 protein
.	TRBV19	TRBJ1-2	.	TGTGCCAGTAGTATACGAGCAGTCCCAGGCTATGGCTACACCTTC	CASSIRAVPGYGYTF
.	TRBV7-9	TRBJ1-4	.	TGTGCCAGCAGCTTAGAGGGGAATGAAAAACTGTTTTTT	CASSLEGNEKLFF
.	TRBV11-2	TRBJ2-3	.	TGTGCCAGCAGCGTAGGACTAAGAAATACGCAGTATTTT	CASSVGLRNTQYF
.	TRBV25-1	TRBJ1-2	.	TGTGCCAGCAGTGAATTGGGGCAGGTCAGTGGCTACACCTTC	CASSELGQVSGYTF
.	TRBV4-3	TRBJ2-7	.	TGCGCCAGCAGCCAAGGCGAGGGCAGATACGAGCAGTACTTC	CASSQGEGRYEQYF
.	TRBV5-1	TRBJ2-5	.	TGCGCCAGCAGCATGGGACGGGCGGAAGAGACCCAGTACTTC	CASSMGRAEETQYF
TRBD1	TRBV6-5	TRBJ2-7	.	TGTGCCAGCAGTTACTCGGCAGGGGGCGGCTACGAGCAGTACTTC	CASSYSAGGGYEQYF
TRBD1	TRBV7-6	TRBJ1-2	.	TGTGCCAGCAGCTTCGCTACCGGGACAGGGACCACTATGGGCTACACCTTC	CASSFATGTGTTMGYTF
TRBD1	TRBV7-8	TRBJ2-7	.	TGTGCCAGCAGCTTTCGGGACAGGGATTACGAGCAGTACTTC	CASSFRDRDYEQYF
.	TRBV10-2	TRBJ2-3	few	TGCGCCAGCAGCACCCTGGGGCGCACGGGCACAGATACGCAGTATTTT	CASSTLGRTGTDTQYF
TRBD2	TRBV9	TRBJ2-5	.	TGTGCCAGCAGCGAACTAGCGGGGCGAGAGACCCAGTACTTC	CASSELAGRETQYF
.	TRBV5-1	TRBJ1-6	.	TGCGCCAGCAGCTACTCAGGGGTGATCGGGTCACCCCTCCACTTT	CASSYSGVIGSPLHF
TRBD1	TRBV6-5	TRBJ1-2	.	TGTGCCAGCAGTTACCCCGGGACAGGGGGCCTCACCTTC	CASSYPGTGGLTF
.	TRBV5-1	TRBJ2-1	.	TGCGCCAGCAGCTTGGGAAGCAGGGGCAATGAGCAGTTCTTC	CASSLGSRGNEQFF
.	TRBV19	TRBJ1-2	.	TGTGCCAGTAGTACTACGGGCGTGCGGGGTGGCTACACCTTC	CASSTTGVRGGYTF
.	TRBV4-1	TRBJ1-6	few	TGCGCCAGCAGCCAAGAGGCAACTGGGAGGTCACCCCTCCACTTT	CASSQEATGRSPLHF
.	TRBV7-9	TRBJ1-6	.	TGTGCCAGCAGCCCGGGGGGGCCGGGGTGGCCCCTCCACTTT	CASSPGGPGWPLHF
.	TRBV11-2	TRBJ2-5	.	TGTGCCAGCAGCTTAGATCGGCCGATCAGGGAGACCCAGTACTTC	CASSLDRPIRETQYF
.	TRBV29-1	TRBJ1-2	.	TGCAGCGTTGAAGAGCCGCCCTATGGCTACACCTTC	CSVEEPPYGYTF
TRBD2	TRBV13	TRBJ2-7	.	TGTGCCAGCAGCCCCGGGAGCGGGGGGACATCCTACGAGCAGTACTTC	CASSPGSGGTSYEQYF
.	TRBV9	TRBJ2-5	.	TGTGCCAGCAGCGTAGGGCGCCAGGAGACCCAGTACTTC	CASSVGRQETQYF
TRBD1	TRBV7-9	TRBJ2-5	.	TGTGCCAGCAGCTTTACAGGGGACCAAGAGACCCAGTACTTC	CASSFTGDQETQYF
.	TRBV7-9	TRBJ2-4	many	TGTGCCAGCAGCTTGGTAGGGGCGAGGGCCAAAAACATTCAGTACTTC	CASSLVGARAKNIQYF
.	TRBV7-2	TRBJ2-3	.	TGTGCCAGCAGCTTTTTGGCGGGCACAGATACGCAGTATTTT	CASSFLAGTDTQYF
.	TRBV27	TRBJ2-5	.	TGTGCCAGCAGTTTATTGGACGCCCGGGAGACCCAGTACTTC	CASSLLDARETQYF
TRBD2	TRBV15	TRBJ2-3	.	TGTGCCACCAGCAGAGATGGGGGGGGCACAGATACGCAGTATTTT	CATSRDGGGTDTQYF
.	TRBV6-1	TRBJ2-3	.	TGTGCCAGCAGGCATTTGGCGGGTTCCACAGATACGCAGTATTTT	CASRHLAGSTDTQYF
TRBD1	TRBV6-1	TRBJ1-5	.	TGTGCCAGCAGTGAAGATAGGGGGCCCGCTCAGCCCCAGCATTTT	CASSEDRGPAQPQHF
TRBD1	TRBV19	TRBJ2-1	once	TGTGCCAGTCGAGGACCGGGACAGGGATACAATGAGCAGTTCTTC	CASRGPGQGYNEQFF
.	TRBV2	TRBJ1-2	.	TGTGCCAGCACCGAAAGGGGGACCAACTATGGCTACACCTTC	CASTERGTNYGYTF
TRBD1	TRBV10-3	TRBJ1-5	.	TGTGCCATCAGTGGAACAGGGGTGGATCAGCCCCAGCATTTT	CAISGTGVDQPQHF
.	TRBV9	TRBJ2-3	.	TGTGCCAGCAGCGTACAGGAAGCAGATACGCAGTATTTT	CASSVQEADTQYF
TRBD1	TRBV4-2	TRBJ1-3	.	TGTGCCAGCAGCCAAGATTTGTTAAGACAGGGGATAGACACCATATATTTT	CASSQDLLRQGIDTIYF
.	TRBV30	TRBJ1-2	.	TGTGCCTGGAGTGTACGGCGGATCGAGTCGGAGGGCTACACCTTC	CAWSVRRIESEGYTF
TRBD2	TRBV19	TRBJ2-7	.	TGTGCCAGTAGCCCACCGGGAAGCGGGGGGGCGCGCGAGCAGTACTTC	CASSPPGSGGAREQYF
.	TRBV7-2	TRBJ2-3	.	TGTGCCAGCAGCTTAGCGGGGGGGCTTGGAGATACGCAGTATTTT	CASSLAGGLGDTQYF
TRBD2	TRBV27	TRBJ2-3	once	TGTGCCAGCAAGCGGGGGAAAGGGGATACGCAGTATTTT	CASKRGKGDTQYF
.	TRBV4-1	TRBJ2-1	.	TGCGCCAGCAGCCAAGTCCAGCGGGCCTACAATGAGCAGTTCTTC	CASSQVQRAYNEQFF
TRBD1	TRBV5-1	TRBJ2-2	.	TGCGCCAGCAGCTTGGCCGGGACAGGACTCACCGGGGAGCTGTTTTTT	CASSLAGTGLTGELFF
TRBD1	TRBV5-1	TRBJ2-3	.	TGCGCCAGCAGAGGTATGCAGGGGGAAACAGATACGCAGTATTTT	CASRGMQGETDTQYF
.	TRBV7-9	TRBJ2-2	.	TGTGCCAGCAGCTCCCGCTTAGGGGCTACCGGGGAGCTGTTTTTT	CASSSRLGATGELFF
.	TRBV27	TRBJ1-2	.	TGTGCCAGCAGCCTAGGGCGGAATAACTATGGCTACACCTTC	CASSLGRNNYGYTF
TRBD1	TRBV18	TRBJ1-2	few	TGTGCCAGCTCAGGGATGGACAGGGGCTATGGCTACACCTTC	CASSGMDRGYGYTF
.	TRBV5-1	TRBJ2-1	once	TGCGCCAGCAGCTTCTCAGCTGTCCGAGCGGAGCAGTTCTTC	CASSFSAVRAEQFF
.	TRBV4-2	TRBJ1-6	.	TGTGCCAGCAGCTTGTGGTCCCGGGACTACCTCCCCCTCCACTTT	CASSLWSRDYLPLHF
.	TRBV6-6	TRBJ2-1	.	TGTGCCAGCCGGGGGGCTACCTACAATGAGCAGTTCTTC	CASRGATYNEQFF
.	TRBV19	TRBJ1-5	.	TGTGCCAGTAGTACTCAGGCCTCCAATCAGCCCCAGCATTTT	CASSTQASNQPQHF
.	TRBV9	TRBJ2-3	.	TGTGCCAGCAGCCGGAGTTGGGGGGGCAAGACAGATACGCAGTATTTT	CASSRSWGGKTDTQYF
.	TRBV19	TRBJ1-5	.	TGTGCCAGTGCCGACAGAGGTATTATCAATCAGCCCCAGCATTTT	CASADRGIINQPQHF
TRBD1	TRBV10-1	TRBJ2-1	.	TGCGCCAGCAGTAGACGACAGGGTTACAATGAGCAGTTCTTC	CASSRRQGYNEQFF
TRBD1	TRBV18	TRBJ2-7	.	TGTGCCAGCTCACTTACGGACAGGGGGCCCTACGAGCAGTACTTC	CASSLTDRGPYEQYF
TRBD1	TRBV18	TRBJ2-5	few	TGTGCCAGCTCACCAGGGACAGAGGAAGAGACCCAGTACTTC	CASSPGTEEETQYF
.	TRBV19	TRBJ1-2	.	TGTGCCAGTAGTCAGGGGTCCTACACCTTC	CASSQGSYTF
TRBD2	TRBV4-1	TRBJ2-1	once	TGCGCCAGCAGCCAAGTTATGGGACTAGCGTCCTCCAGCGTTGAGCAGTTCTTC	CASSQVMGLASSSVEQFF